Listed below are T cell receptor beta chains from one sample, sequenced in a study of cytomegalovirus exposure and HLA in healthy donors. Method: immunoSEQ multiplex PCR; TCRdb's copy keeps in-frame clones and lacks some. The table has about 140,000 clones, roughly 79% seen once; the top ten hold 1.4% to 1.5%. The sample was PBMCs. The receptors come from a man between 25 and 39 years old in good health and CMV-seropositive. Both conserved end residues are part of each CDR3. D genes are given only for firm matches. A row's size may be missing; if present it is once, few, many or a size class.

TRBJ1-1 once NA TRBV29-1 TGCAGCGTTCACACCATGAACACTGAAGCTTTCTTT CSVHTMNTEAFF
TRBJ2-2 NA NA TRBV2 TGTGCCAGCAGTGAAAACAGGGTTGCCACCGGGGAGCTGTTTTTT CASSENRVATGELFF
TRBJ2-2 NA NA TRBV13 TGTGCCAGCAGCTGGGGCCCCCAGGGAACCGGGGAGCTGTTTTTT CASSWGPQGTGELFF
TRBJ2-3 NA NA TRBV29-1 TGCAGCGTCCTCCCTTTCAAGGCGGCCCCTCCGGGAAGCACAGATACGCAGTATTTT CSVLPFKAAPPGSTDTQYF
TRBJ2-7 NA TRBD2 TRBV5-6 TGTGCCAGCAGCCTCACTCGGGAGGGGAGGTACGAGCAGTACTTC CASSLTREGRYEQYF
TRBJ1-3 NA TRBD1 TRBV2 TGTGCCAGCAGACAGGGGTCGGCAAACACCATATATTTT CASRQGSANTIYF
TRBJ2-7 few TRBD2 TRBV7-2 TGTGCCAGCAGCTCCGCTAGCGGGGGGAGGCACGAGCAGTACTTC CASSSASGGRHEQYF
TRBJ1-6 NA TRBD1 TRBV30 TGTGCCTGGAGAGATACAGGGGGTTCCATTGATTCACCCCTCCACTTT CAWRDTGGSIDSPLHF
TRBJ2-7 NA NA TRBV11-2 TGTGCCAGCAGCTTTCAGGGGCACGAGCAGTACTTC CASSFQGHEQYF
TRBJ2-1 NA TRBD2 TRBV28 TGTGCCAGCAGTTTGATAGCGGGAGGGGTTGAGCAGTTCTTC CASSLIAGGVEQFF
TRBJ1-2 NA NA TRBV28 TGTGCCAGCAGCCCCGGTGATGGTGGCTACACCTTC CASSPGDGGYTF
TRBJ2-1 few TRBD2 TRBV7-7 TGTGCCAGCAGCTTAGGCGGGGGCTACAATGAGCAGTTCTTC CASSLGGGYNEQFF
TRBJ2-1 once NA TRBV5-6 TGTGCCAGCAGACAACACAATGAGCAGTTCTTC CASRQHNEQFF
TRBJ2-5 NA TRBD2 TRBV6-5 TGTGCCAGCAGTTACCTTGCGGGGGGAGAGACCCAGTACTTC CASSYLAGGETQYF
TRBJ2-7 NA TRBD2 TRBV28 TGTGCCAGCAGTTTAGCGGGAGAGACCTACGAGCAGTACTTC CASSLAGETYEQYF
TRBJ2-1 NA NA TRBV28 TGTGCCAGCAGTTTATACCCGGGAAGCTCCTACAATGAGCAGTTCTTC CASSLYPGSSYNEQFF
TRBJ2-7 NA NA TRBV6-5 TGTGCCAGCAGGACGACTTCTGACGGGGCCTACGAGCAGTACTTC CASRTTSDGAYEQYF
TRBJ2-1 NA TRBD2 TRBV28 TGTGCCAGCAGAACCGTCCGCGGGAGGAAGAATGAGCAGTTCTTC CASRTVRGRKNEQFF
TRBJ2-1 NA NA TRBV5-4 TGTGCCAGCAGCCGAACTGAGGAAAATGAGCAGTTCTTC CASSRTEENEQFF
TRBJ2-2 NA TRBD1 TRBV27 TGTGCCAGCAGTTGGGACAGGCCGAACACCGGGGAGCTGTTTTTT CASSWDRPNTGELFF
TRBJ2-7 NA NA TRBV2 TGTGCCAGCAGTGCGACAACCATATCCTACGAGCAGTACTTC CASSATTISYEQYF
TRBJ2-6 NA TRBD2 TRBV25-1 TGTGCCAGCAGTTTACTCGGGGGAGGGCCAGGCGGGGCCAACGTCCTGACTTTC CASSLLGGGPGGANVLTF